The 12 T cell receptor beta chains presented below share a single source sample, sequenced in a study of technical replicates of blood from a few donors. Profiling relied on immunoSEQ multiplex PCR, and the TCRdb table lists in-frame clones only, not all of them. The sample gives more than 65,000 clones, under 96% of which show up once; about 0.41% is in the top ten. The source material was T cells isolated from PBMCs. These receptors all come from a human donor in good health.

J is TRBJ1-2 and V is TRBV11-3, with TRBD1 matching 11 bases. Trimming at V came to 7 bases and at J to 8 bases, leaving 9 bases not matched to a gene. This CDR3 comprises 14 residues. The V gene's germline CDR1 is SGHNT and CDR2 YENEEA. In DNA form, the CDR3 reads TGTGCCAGCACCGGGGACAGGGGGATCGGGGGCTACACCTTC. Its translation is CASTGDRGIGGYTF.

The chain is built from TRBV19 and TRBJ1-1; D may be TRBD1 (5 bases). Trimming shortened V by 4 bases and J by 6 bases, and 21 bases separated the two germline ends. The CDR3 extends over 16 amino acids. CDR1 and CDR2 (germline): LNHDA, SQIVND (reference sequence). The CDR3 region is CASSTIQGSSRSEAFF. CDR3 coding DNA: TGTGCCAGTAGTACGATTCAGGGTTCCAGTCGCTCTGAAGCTTTCTTT.

This chain uses TRBV6-6 with TRBJ1-2; D is unresolved. Trimming removed 0 bases from V and 8 bases from J, with 13 bases in between. Per germline, CDR1 MNHNY and CDR2 SVGAGI (reference sequence). The CDR3 runs 14 residues. CDR3 bases: TGTGCCAGCAGTTACTCGATCGACCGCGGAGGCTACACCTTC. Translated, it gives CASSYSIDRGGYTF.

This clone was counted once. The rearrangement links TRBV6-5 to TRBJ1-1; no firm D call. Trimming left V 0 bases short and J 1 base short, with 12 bases between. The CDR3 is made up of 16 amino acids. CDR1 is MNHEY, CDR2 SVGAGI, per germline. CDR3: CASSYSWTVQNTEAFF. Here the CDR3 DNA reads TGTGCCAGCAGTTACTCCTGGACTGTACAGAACACTGAAGCTTTCTTT.

The chain uses TRBV9 and TRBJ2-7; perhaps TRBD1 as D (6 bases). The CDR3 is made up of 14 amino acids. Trimming removed 0 bases at V and 6 bases at J, with 13 bases between. CDR1 and CDR2 from the germline V gene are SGDLS and YYNGEE. CDR3 sequence: CASSVVMGAGEQYF. The CDR3 coding sequence is TGTGCCAGCAGCGTAGTTATGGGGGCGGGCGAGCAGTACTTC.

The chain combines TRBV6-6 with TRBJ2-1; D remains ambiguous. Germline assignment: CDR1 MNHNY and CDR2 SVGAGI (reference sequence). The CDR3 runs 15 residues. Trimming removed 0 bases at V and 6 bases at J, with 12 bases between. CDR3 nucleotide sequence: TGTGCCAGCAGTTACTCGAGCCTATCTAGCAATGAGCAGTTCTTC. It encodes CASSYSSLSSNEQFF.

The rearrangement uses TRBV11-3 and TRBJ2-5; D ambiguous. Germline CDR1 SGHNT, CDR2 YENEEA. The V end lost 2 bases, the J end lost 0 bases, and 7 bases lay between the germline ends. The CDR3 covers 14 residues. The CDR3 nucleotides read TGTGCCAGCAGCTTAAGAGACAACCAAGAGACCCAGTACTTC. Protein product: CASSLRDNQETQYF.

The V gene is TRBV2, the J gene TRBJ2-5, with 9 nucleotides matching TRBD2. The CDR3 consists of 15 residues. CDR1 and CDR2 from the germline V gene are SNHLY and FYNNEI. With 5 bases clipped from V and 6 bases from J, the junction kept 10 bases outside the gene matches. The CDR3 DNA sequence: TGTGCCAGCAGTCCCACTAGCGGGCAAGTGCAGACCCAGTACTTC. This encodes CASSPTSGQVQTQYF.

V and J are TRBV5-1 and TRBJ1-1, with a possible D match to TRBD1 (6 bases). The length of the CDR3 is 16 residues. From germline, CDR1 is SGHRS and CDR2 YFSETQ. Trimming took off 4 bases at V and 3 bases at J, with 19 bases between the two ends. The CDR3 DNA reads TGCGCCAGCAGCCCCCAGGGACATGATTTATACACTGAAGCTTTCTTT. Amino acids: CASSPQGHDLYTEAFF.

The chain links TRBV28 to TRBJ1-3, with D unclear. V was clipped by 3 bases and J by 2 bases, with 8 bases between them. This CDR3 is 14 amino acids long. Germline V CDR1 and CDR2: MDHEN, SYDVKM. CDR3 DNA: TGTGCCAGCAGTTTGCGGAGGGCTGGAAACACCATATATTTT. Translated: CASSLRRAGNTIYF.

The CDR3 reads CASSLRVDIRGDTQYF. The CDR3 DNA is TGTGCCAGCAGCTTAAGGGTCGACATAAGGGGAGATACGCAGTATTTT. The chain combines TRBV7-9 with TRBJ2-3; D may be TRBD1 (5 bases). Per the germline V gene, CDR1 is SEHNR and CDR2 is FQNEAQ (reference sequence). Trimming pared 2 bases from V and 5 bases from J, leaving 17 bases between. This CDR3 region has 16 residues.

The J gene is TRBJ1-3, the V gene TRBV10-3; perhaps TRBD1 as D (5 bases). The CDR3 is 14 amino acids. V was cut by 4 bases and J by 0 bases, with 7 bases left in between. CDR1 is ENHRY and CDR2 is SYGVKD in the germline V gene. In nucleotides, the CDR3 is TGTGCCATCAGTGTTACAGGCTCTGGAAACACCATATATTTT. Residues: CAISVTGSGNTIYF.